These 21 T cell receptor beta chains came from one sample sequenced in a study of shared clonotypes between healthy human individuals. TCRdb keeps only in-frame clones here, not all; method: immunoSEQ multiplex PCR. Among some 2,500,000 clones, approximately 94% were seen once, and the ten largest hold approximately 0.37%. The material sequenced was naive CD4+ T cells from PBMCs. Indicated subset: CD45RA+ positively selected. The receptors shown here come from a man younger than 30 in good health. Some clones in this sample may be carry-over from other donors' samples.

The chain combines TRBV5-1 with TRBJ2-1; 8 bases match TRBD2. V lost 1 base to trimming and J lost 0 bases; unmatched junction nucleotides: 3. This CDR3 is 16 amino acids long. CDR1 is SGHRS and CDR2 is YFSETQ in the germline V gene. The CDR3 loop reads CASSLLLAGSYNEQFF. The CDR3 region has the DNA TGCGCCAGCAGCTTGCTTCTAGCGGGCTCCTACAATGAGCAGTTCTTC.

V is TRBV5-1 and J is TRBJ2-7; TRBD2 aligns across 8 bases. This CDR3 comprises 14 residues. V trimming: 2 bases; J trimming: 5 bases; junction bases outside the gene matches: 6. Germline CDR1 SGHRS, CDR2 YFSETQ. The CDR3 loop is CASSFGTGGNEQYF. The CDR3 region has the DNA TGCGCCAGCAGCTTCGGGACGGGAGGGAACGAGCAGTACTTC.

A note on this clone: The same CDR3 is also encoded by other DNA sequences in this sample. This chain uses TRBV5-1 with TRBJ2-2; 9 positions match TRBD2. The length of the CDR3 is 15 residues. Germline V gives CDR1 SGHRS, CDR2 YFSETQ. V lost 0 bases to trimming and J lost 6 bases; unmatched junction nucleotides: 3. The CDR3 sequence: CASSLGLAGPGELFF. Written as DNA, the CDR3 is TGCGCCAGCAGCTTGGGGCTAGCGGGACCCGGGGAGCTGTTTTTT.

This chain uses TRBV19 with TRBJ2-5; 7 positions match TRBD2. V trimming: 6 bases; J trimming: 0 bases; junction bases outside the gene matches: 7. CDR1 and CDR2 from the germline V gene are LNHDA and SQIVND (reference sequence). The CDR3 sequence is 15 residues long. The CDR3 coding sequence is TGTGCCAGTAGGGGTCGCAGCGGGGACCAAGAGACCCAGTACTTC. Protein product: CASRGRSGDQETQYF.

The CDR3 loop reads CASSEGGTDTQYF. The CDR3 DNA reads TGCGCCAGCAGTGAGGGAGGCACAGATACGCAGTATTTT. The genes are TRBV10-1 and TRBJ2-3; D is unclear. Germline loops: CDR1 WNHNN, CDR2 SYGVQD (reference sequence). CDR3 length equals 13 residues. Trimming removed 2 bases from V and 1 base from J, with 4 bases in between.

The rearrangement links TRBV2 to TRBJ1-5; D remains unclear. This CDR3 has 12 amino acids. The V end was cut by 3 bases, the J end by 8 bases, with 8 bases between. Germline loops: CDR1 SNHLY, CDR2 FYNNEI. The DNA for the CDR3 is TGTGCCAGCAGTGAGGGTTTCGAGCCCCAGCATTTT. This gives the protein CASSEGFEPQHF.

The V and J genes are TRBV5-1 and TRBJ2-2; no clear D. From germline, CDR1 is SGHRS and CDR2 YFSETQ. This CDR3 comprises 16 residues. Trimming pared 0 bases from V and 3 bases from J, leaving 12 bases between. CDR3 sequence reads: CASSLGQAIYTGELFF. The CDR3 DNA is TGCGCCAGCAGCTTGGGCCAGGCCATATACACCGGGGAGCTGTTTTTT.

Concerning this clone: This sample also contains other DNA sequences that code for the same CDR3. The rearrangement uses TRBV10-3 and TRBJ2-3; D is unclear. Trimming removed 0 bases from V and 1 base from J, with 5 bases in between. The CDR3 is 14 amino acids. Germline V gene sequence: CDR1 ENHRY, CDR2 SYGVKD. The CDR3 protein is CAISESLGTDTQYF. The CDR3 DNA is TGTGCCATCAGTGAGTCGCTGGGCACAGATACGCAGTATTTT.

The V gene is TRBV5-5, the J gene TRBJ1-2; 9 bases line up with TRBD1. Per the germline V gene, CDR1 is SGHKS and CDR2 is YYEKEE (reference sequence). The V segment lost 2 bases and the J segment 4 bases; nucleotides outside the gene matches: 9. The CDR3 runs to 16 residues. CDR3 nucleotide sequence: TGTGCCAGCAGCTTCGCACAGGGGGCGCGAGGCTATGGCTACACCTTC. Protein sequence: CASSFAQGARGYGYTF.

This CDR3 reads CASSLFPTAQYF. Written as DNA, the CDR3 is TGTGCCAGCAGTTTATTTCCAACCGCCCAGTACTTC. The chain combines TRBV28 with TRBJ2-5; D is uncertain. CDR3 size: 12 residues. Germline V gene data show CDR1 as MDHEN and CDR2 as SYDVKM. Trimming took 1 base from V and 9 from J, leaving 9 bases between them.

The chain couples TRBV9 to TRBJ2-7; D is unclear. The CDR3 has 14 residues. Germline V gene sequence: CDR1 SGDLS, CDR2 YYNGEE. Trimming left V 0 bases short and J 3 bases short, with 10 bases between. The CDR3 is CASSVDAVSYEQYF. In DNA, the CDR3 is TGTGCCAGCAGCGTAGACGCGGTAAGCTACGAGCAGTACTTC.

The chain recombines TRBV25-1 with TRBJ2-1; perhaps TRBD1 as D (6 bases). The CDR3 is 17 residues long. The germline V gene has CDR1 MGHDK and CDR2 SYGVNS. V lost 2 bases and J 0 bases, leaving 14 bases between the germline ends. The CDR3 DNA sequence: TGTGCCAGCAGTGAACCCCCCGGGACATTCTCCTACAATGAGCAGTTCTTC. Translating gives CASSEPPGTFSYNEQFF.

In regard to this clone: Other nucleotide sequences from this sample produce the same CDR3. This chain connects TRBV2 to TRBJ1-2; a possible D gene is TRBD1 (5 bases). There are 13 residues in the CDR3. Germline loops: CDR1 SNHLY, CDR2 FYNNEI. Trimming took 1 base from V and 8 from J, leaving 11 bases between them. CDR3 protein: CASSEGRGYGYTF. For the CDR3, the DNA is TGTGCCAGCAGTGAAGGCCGGGGGTACGGCTACACCTTC.

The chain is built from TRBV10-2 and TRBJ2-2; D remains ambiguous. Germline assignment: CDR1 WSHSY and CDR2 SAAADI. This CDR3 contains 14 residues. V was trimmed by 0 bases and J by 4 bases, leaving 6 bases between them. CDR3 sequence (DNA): TGCGCCAGCAGTGAGTCGATTTCCACCGGGGAGCTGTTTTTT. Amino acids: CASSESISTGELFF.

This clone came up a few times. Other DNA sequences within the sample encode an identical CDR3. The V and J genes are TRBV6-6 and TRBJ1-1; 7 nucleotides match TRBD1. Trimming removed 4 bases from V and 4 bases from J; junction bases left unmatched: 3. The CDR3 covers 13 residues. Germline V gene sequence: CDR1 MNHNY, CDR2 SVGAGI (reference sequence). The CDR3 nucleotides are TGTGCCAGCAGTTTGCAGGGGGGCACTGAAGCTTTCTTT. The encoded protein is CASSLQGGTEAFF.

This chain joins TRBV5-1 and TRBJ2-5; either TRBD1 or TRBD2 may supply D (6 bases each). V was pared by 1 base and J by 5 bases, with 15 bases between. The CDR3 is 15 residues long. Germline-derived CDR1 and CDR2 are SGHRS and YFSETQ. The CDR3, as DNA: TGCGCCAGCAGCTTGAGGTGGGGGGCGAGTGAGACCCAGTACTTC. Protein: CASSLRWGASETQYF.

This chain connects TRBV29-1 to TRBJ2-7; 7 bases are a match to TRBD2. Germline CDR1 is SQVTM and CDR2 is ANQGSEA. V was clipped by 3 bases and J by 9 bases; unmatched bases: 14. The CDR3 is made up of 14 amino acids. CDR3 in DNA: TGCAGCGTTGACATAGACTCAATTGGGGAGGGGCAGTACTTC. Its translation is CSVDIDSIGEGQYF.

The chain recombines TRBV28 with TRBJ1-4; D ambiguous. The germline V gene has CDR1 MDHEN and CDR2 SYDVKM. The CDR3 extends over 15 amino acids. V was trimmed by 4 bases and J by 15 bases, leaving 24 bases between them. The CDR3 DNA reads TGTGCCAGCAGTTCACACTCCCGGTCCGGTGGTGGGGTGTTTTTT. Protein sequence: CASSSHSRSGGGVFF.

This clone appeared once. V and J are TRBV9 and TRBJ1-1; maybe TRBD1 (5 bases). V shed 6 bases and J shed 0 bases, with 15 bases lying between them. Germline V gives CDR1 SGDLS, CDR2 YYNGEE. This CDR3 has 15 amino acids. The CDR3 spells CASTPRGSLNTEAFF. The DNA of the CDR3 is TGTGCCAGCACCCCCCGGGGCAGCCTGAACACTGAAGCTTTCTTT.

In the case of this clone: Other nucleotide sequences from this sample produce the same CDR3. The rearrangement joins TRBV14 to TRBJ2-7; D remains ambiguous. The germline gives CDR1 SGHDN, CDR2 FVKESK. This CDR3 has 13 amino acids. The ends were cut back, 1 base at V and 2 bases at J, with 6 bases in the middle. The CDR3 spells CASSQGRAYEQYF. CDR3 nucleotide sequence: TGTGCCAGCAGCCAAGGGAGAGCCTACGAGCAGTACTTC. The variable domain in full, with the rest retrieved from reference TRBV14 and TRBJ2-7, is EAGVTQFPSHSVIEKGQTVTLRCDPISGHDNLYWYRRVMGKEIKFLLHFVKESKQDESGMPNNRFLAERTGGTYSTLKVQPAELEDSGVYFCASSQGRAYEQYFGPGTRLTVT.

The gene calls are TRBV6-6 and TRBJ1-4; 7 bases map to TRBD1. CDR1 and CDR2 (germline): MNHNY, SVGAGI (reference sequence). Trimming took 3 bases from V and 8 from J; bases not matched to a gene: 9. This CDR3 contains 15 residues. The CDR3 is CASSYGQGVDEKLFF. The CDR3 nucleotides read TGTGCCAGCAGTTATGGTCAGGGGGTGGACGAAAAACTGTTTTTT.